Shown below are 16 T cell receptor beta chains from a single sample sequenced in a study of cytomegalovirus exposure and HLA in healthy donors. PCR was performed using 60 Vbeta and 13 Jbeta primers. Only in-frame clones appear in the TCRdb table, and some are missing; sequencing was by immunoSEQ multiplex PCR. This sample has 100,000 or so clones, with about 79% found just once. The sequenced sample consisted of PBMCs. These receptors all stem from a female donor in good health and CMV-seropositive.

The chain joins TRBV6-1 to TRBJ2-1, with 13 bases matching TRBD2. Looked up from germline, CDR1 is MNHNS and CDR2 is SASEGT. CDR3 length: 15 residues. V was pared by 10 bases and J by 7 bases, with 10 bases of the junction left unmatched. The CDR3 sequence: CANRLAGGGTNEQFF. The DNA of the CDR3 is TGTGCCAACCGACTAGCGGGGGGAGGTACGAATGAGCAGTTCTTC.

This rearrangement joins TRBV5-1 to TRBJ2-1; TRBD1 agrees at 10 bases. CDR3 length: 19 amino acids. The V and J ends lost 6 bases and 0 bases, in that order; junction bases with no gene match: 15. Germline CDR1 SGHRS, CDR2 YFSETQ. CDR3 nucleotides: TGCGCCAGCACCGTCGGGGACAGGGGAAGGGGAGGCTCCTACAATGAGCAGTTCTTC. It is translated as CASTVGDRGRGGSYNEQFF.

The chain uses TRBV27 and TRBJ1-1; perhaps TRBD1 as D (6 bases). Germline CDR1 MNHEY, CDR2 SMNVEV (reference sequence). V lost 3 bases to trimming and J lost 4 bases, with 9 bases between them. The CDR3 extends over 13 amino acids. CDR3 bases: TGTGCCAGCAGTTTTGCAGGGGCCACTGAAGCTTTCTTT. Translated, it gives CASSFAGATEAFF.

The chain links TRBV2 to TRBJ1-1; D uncertain. Germline assignment: CDR1 SNHLY and CDR2 FYNNEI. V lost 5 bases, J lost 0 bases, and 13 bases lay in between. The CDR3 has 15 amino acids. Here the CDR3 reads CASSRHGEMNTEAFF. The CDR3 bases are TGTGCCAGCAGTCGCCACGGGGAAATGAACACTGAAGCTTTCTTT. Full variable domain (outside the CDR3, taken from reference TRBV2 and TRBJ1-1): EPEVTQTPSHQVTQMGQEVILRCVPISNHLYFYWYRQILGQKVEFLVSFYNNEISEKSEIFDDQFSVERPDGSNFTLKIRSTKLEDSAMYFCASSRHGEMNTEAFFGQGTRLTVV.

CDR3 sequence (DNA): TGTGCCAGCAGCCCCAGACAGGGAACCAATTCACCCCTCCACTTT. Protein sequence: CASSPRQGTNSPLHF. The genes are TRBV7-8 and TRBJ1-6, with 7 bases aligning to TRBD1. Germline CDR1 and CDR2: SGHVS and FQNEAQ. J lost 7 bases, V lost 5 bases, and 8 bases had no gene match. CDR3 length equals 15 residues.

The chain uses TRBV2 and TRBJ1-6; 9 bases are a match to TRBD1. The germline V gene has CDR1 SNHLY and CDR2 FYNNEI. Trimming removed 7 bases from V and 7 bases from J; junction bases left unmatched: 5. CDR3 length equals 14 residues. In DNA, the CDR3 is TGTGCCAGCATGGCACAGGGGGCGAATTCACCCCTCCACTTT. As protein: CASMAQGANSPLHF.

V and J are TRBV12-5 and TRBJ2-5; 7 bases line up with TRBD2. Germline V gives CDR1 LGHNT, CDR2 FRNRAP. V gave up 6 bases and J gave up 5 bases; unmatched junction bases: 9. The CDR3 spans 14 residues. CDR3 in DNA: TGTGCTAGTGGGCCCTGGAGGGAGGGGGAGACCCAGTACTTC. It encodes CASGPWREGETQYF.

This clone was observed a handful of times. This sequence joins TRBV18 and TRBJ2-2; weak D call: TRBD1 (7 bases). Germline V gene lookup returns CDR1 KGHSH and CDR2 LQKENI. The CDR3 has 14 residues. The V end lost 5 bases, the J end lost 4 bases, and 11 bases lay between the germline ends. CDR3 loop: CASSDQGGTGELFF. In nucleotides, the CDR3 is TGTGCCAGCTCAGACCAGGGGGGCACCGGGGAGCTGTTTTTT.

This sequence joins TRBV7-2 and TRBJ1-5; no clear D gene. This CDR3 has 13 amino acids. Between the trimmed V and J ends, which lost 5 bases and 5 bases, there was a span of 10 bases. Germline-derived CDR1 and CDR2 are SGHTA and FQGNSA. Here the CDR3 DNA reads TGTGCCAGCAGCGAAGAAGGAGATCAGCCCCAGCATTTT. Its protein product is CASSEEGDQPQHF.

This clone is deemed medium-sized. The V gene is TRBV15, the J gene TRBJ1-4; D is possibly TRBD1 (6 bases). The CDR3 runs 15 residues. Germline values: CDR1 LNHNV, CDR2 YYDKDF (reference sequence). Trimming cost V 5 bases and J 4 bases, with 14 bases left between them. CDR3 DNA: TGTGCCACCAGCGGAAACAGGGAAATTAATGAAAAACTGTTTTTT. Its protein is CATSGNREINEKLFF.

The CDR3, as DNA: TGTGCCAGTAGTATAGAAGGGACAGGGGTCTACGAGCAGTACTTC. Its protein is CASSIEGTGVYEQYF. This chain links TRBV19 with TRBJ2-7, with 10 bases fitting TRBD1. V shed 0 bases, J shed 3 bases, and the junction held 2 bases outside the gene matches. Germline V lookup: CDR1 LNHDA, CDR2 SQIVND (reference sequence). This CDR3 region has 15 residues.

The chain recombines TRBV6-5 with TRBJ2-2, with a weak D call TRBD2 (5 bases). CDR3 length: 14 amino acids. Between the trimmed V and J ends, which lost 0 bases and 7 bases, there was a span of 9 bases. In germline, CDR1 is MNHEY, CDR2 SVGAGI. CDR3 loop: CASSYSGVVGELFF. As DNA, the CDR3 is TGTGCCAGCAGTTACTCCGGGGTAGTCGGGGAGCTGTTTTTT.

The rearrangement links TRBV9 to TRBJ2-3; 9 positions match TRBD2. The CDR3 is made up of 17 amino acids. With 3 bases clipped from V and 4 bases from J, the junction kept 12 bases outside the gene matches. In germline, CDR1 is SGDLS, CDR2 YYNGEE. DNA for the CDR3: TGTGCCAGCAGCGCCGGTAGCGGGAGTTACGTTGCAGATACGCAGTATTTT. Residues: CASSAGSGSYVADTQYF.

V and J are TRBV9 and TRBJ2-2; D is unresolved. Trimming left V 3 bases short and J 2 bases short, with 11 bases between. CDR1 and CDR2 (germline): SGDLS, YYNGEE. The CDR3 sequence is 15 residues long. CDR3 amino acids: CASSAGIINTGELFF. The CDR3 DNA sequence: TGTGCCAGCAGCGCAGGAATTATCAACACCGGGGAGCTGTTTTTT.

CDR3 in amino acids: CASSNTVGLAGVTDTQYF. CDR3 nucleotides: TGTGCCAGTAGTAACACAGTGGGACTAGCGGGGGTCACAGATACGCAGTATTTT. The chain combines TRBV19 with TRBJ2-3, with TRBD2 matching 14 bases. The V gene end was trimmed by 4 bases and the J gene end by 2 bases; junction bases not matched to a gene: 8. This CDR3 is built from 18 residues. Looked up from germline, CDR1 is LNHDA and CDR2 is SQIVND (reference sequence).

The V gene is TRBV19, the J gene TRBJ2-4; the match to TRBD1 covers 10 bases. The CDR3 covers 16 residues. The V gene's germline CDR1 is LNHDA and CDR2 SQIVND (reference sequence). V lost 4 bases and J lost 0; bases outside the gene matches: 3. CDR3 bases: TGTGCCAGTAGTACCTGGGACAGGGGAGCCAAAAACATTCAGTACTTC. The encoded protein is CASSTWDRGAKNIQYF.